What follows is one TCR beta chain and its context. The T cells that were sequenced for TCR beta were CD8+ and CD4+ cells from blood. The sample originates from a study of CD8 T cells in Susac syndrome. From germline, CDR1 is KGHSH and CDR2 LQKENI. Trimming cost V 1 base and J 4 bases; bases outside gene matches: 13. The CDR3 is 18 amino acids. After extraction with the RNeasy kit, roughly 0.45 to 1 ug of the RNA was reverse transcribed using random hexamers. TCRdb itself ran the immunoSEQ multiplex PCR reads through MiXCR, one entry per CDR3 protein. Seen here are about 130,000 distinct CDR3 sequences, more than 90% observed once, and the top ten hold over 0.1%.

Sample: CD4+ T cells from PBMCs. The receptor was isolated from a human donor in good health. This sequence joins TRBV18 and TRBJ2-5, with TRBD2 identical over 9 bases. CDR3: CASSPRALAGGPGETQYF. CDR3 DNA sequence: TGTGCCAGCTCACCACGAGCCCTGGCGGGAGGGCCCGGAGAGACCCAGTACTTC.